These 12 T cell receptor beta chains were all obtained from the same sample, sequenced in a study of technical replicates of blood from a few donors. Profiling relied on immunoSEQ multiplex PCR, and the TCRdb table lists in-frame clones only, not all of them. The sample consists of about 75,000 clones, 97% of them appearing once. Sequenced: T cells isolated from PBMCs. The receptors shown here come from a human donor in good health.

V gene TRBV28 combines with J gene TRBJ2-7, with 7 nucleotides matching TRBD1. Germline CDR1 MDHEN, CDR2 SYDVKM. This CDR3 has 14 amino acids. V dropped 5 bases and J dropped 2; count of bases not matched to a gene: 6. CDR3 bases: TGTGCCAGCAGTCCGACGGGACAGCCCTACGAGCAGTACTTC. This codes for CASSPTGQPYEQYF.

This chain joins TRBV28 and TRBJ2-7; D possibly corresponds to TRBD1 (6 bases). Germline V gives CDR1 MDHEN, CDR2 SYDVKM. V was cut by 3 bases and J by 3 bases, with 12 bases left in between. CDR3 length: 14 amino acids. The CDR3, as DNA: TGTGCCAGCAGTTTTGCAGGGGTGGACTACGAGCAGTACTTC. Amino acids: CASSFAGVDYEQYF. Combining the CDR3 with reference TRBV28 and TRBJ2-7 gives the whole variable domain DVKVTQSSRYLVKRTGEKVFLECVQDMDHENMFWYRQDPGLGLRLIYFSYDVKMKEKGDIPEGYSVSREKKERFSLILESASTNQTSMYLCASSFAGVDYEQYFGPGTRLTVT.

This rearrangement joins TRBV5-1 to TRBJ1-2; 7 nucleotides agree with TRBD1. The CDR3 runs to 15 residues. V was clipped by 4 bases and J by 4 bases; unmatched bases: 10. Germline V gene data show CDR1 as SGHRS and CDR2 as YFSETQ. CDR3 sequence reads: CASSPSRDSLYGYTF. CDR3 DNA sequence: TGCGCCAGCAGCCCATCCCGGGACAGCCTCTATGGCTACACCTTC.

The chain couples TRBV11-3 to TRBJ1-1; 8 bases line up with TRBD1. The CDR3 has 15 residues. V shed 7 bases and J 2 bases; nucleotides not matched to a gene: 9. Germline V gene data show CDR1 as SGHNT and CDR2 as YENEEA. As DNA, the CDR3 is TGTGCCAGCAACAATCGACAGGGGATTAACACTGAAGCTTTCTTT. This translates into CASNNRQGINTEAFF.

V usage is TRBV2 and J usage is TRBJ1-5; 7 nucleotides align to TRBD1. The length of the CDR3 is 14 residues. Germline V gene data show CDR1 as SNHLY and CDR2 as FYNNEI. Trimming at V came to 2 bases and at J to 12 bases, leaving 10 bases not matched to a gene. CDR3 loop: CASSETGVLGNQHF. The CDR3 DNA reads TGTGCCAGCAGTGAAACAGGGGTCCTCGGTAACCAGCATTTT.

The chain links TRBV5-1 to TRBJ2-2; maybe TRBD1 (5 bases). CDR1 and CDR2 (germline): SGHRS, YFSETQ. This CDR3 contains 15 residues. Trimming cost V 1 base and J 4 bases, with 11 bases left between them. In DNA form, the CDR3 reads TGCGCCAGCAGCTTGCTGGGGCTGTCCACCGGGGAGCTGTTTTTT. This encodes CASSLLGLSTGELFF.

The chain has TRBV7-9 and TRBJ1-4; D is perhaps TRBD1 (6 bases). The CDR3 contains 14 residues. Trimming removed 4 bases at V and 5 bases at J, with 11 bases between. Looked up from germline, CDR1 is SEHNR and CDR2 is FQNEAQ (reference sequence). The CDR3 loop reads CASSSGQKNEKLFF. CDR3 sequence (DNA): TGTGCCAGCAGCTCCGGACAGAAAAATGAAAAACTGTTTTTT.

The rearrangement uses TRBV19 and TRBJ1-2; D might be TRBD1 (5 bases). Germline V gives CDR1 LNHDA, CDR2 SQIVND (reference sequence). Trimming left V 7 bases short and J 3 bases short, with 12 bases between. The length of the CDR3 is 13 residues. The CDR3 region is CASTVTEYYGYTF. The CDR3 nucleotides are TGTGCCAGTACAGTGACAGAGTACTATGGCTACACCTTC.

The CDR3 loop reads CASSLGLLFNNEQFF. CDR3 bases: TGTGCCAGCAGTTTGGGACTGCTCTTCAACAATGAGCAGTTCTTC. The genes are TRBV28 and TRBJ2-1, with a tentative D call TRBD2 (6 bases). Trimming shortened V by 3 bases and J by 5 bases, and 14 bases separated the two germline ends. Germline-derived CDR1 and CDR2 are MDHEN and SYDVKM. The CDR3 extends over 15 amino acids.

The chain recombines TRBV18 with TRBJ1-5; D may be TRBD1 (5 bases). In germline, CDR1 is KGHSH, CDR2 LQKENI. Trimming stripped 3 bases from V and 5 bases from J, with 8 bases between. This CDR3 spans 13 amino acids. This chain's CDR3 is CASSPGEDQPQHF. CDR3 DNA sequence: TGTGCCAGCTCACCGGGGGAGGATCAGCCCCAGCATTTT.

The rearrangement joins TRBV5-1 to TRBJ2-7; 7 bases map to TRBD1. With 2 bases clipped from V and 1 base from J, the junction kept 9 bases outside the gene matches. CDR3 size: 16 residues. In germline, CDR1 is SGHRS, CDR2 YFSETQ. As DNA, the CDR3 is TGCGCCAGCAGCTTAGCCACGGGACAGCCTTCCTACGAGCAGTACTTC. Translated: CASSLATGQPSYEQYF.

The chain links TRBV7-9 to TRBJ2-1; D perhaps matches TRBD1 (5 bases). The germline gives CDR1 SEHNR, CDR2 FQNEAQ (reference sequence). V lost 5 bases to trimming and J lost 9 bases, with 17 bases between them. This CDR3 comprises 14 residues. CDR3 DNA sequence: TGTGCCAGCAGCATACAGACAGCTCTAGGTGAGCAGTTCTTC. Its protein is CASSIQTALGEQFF.